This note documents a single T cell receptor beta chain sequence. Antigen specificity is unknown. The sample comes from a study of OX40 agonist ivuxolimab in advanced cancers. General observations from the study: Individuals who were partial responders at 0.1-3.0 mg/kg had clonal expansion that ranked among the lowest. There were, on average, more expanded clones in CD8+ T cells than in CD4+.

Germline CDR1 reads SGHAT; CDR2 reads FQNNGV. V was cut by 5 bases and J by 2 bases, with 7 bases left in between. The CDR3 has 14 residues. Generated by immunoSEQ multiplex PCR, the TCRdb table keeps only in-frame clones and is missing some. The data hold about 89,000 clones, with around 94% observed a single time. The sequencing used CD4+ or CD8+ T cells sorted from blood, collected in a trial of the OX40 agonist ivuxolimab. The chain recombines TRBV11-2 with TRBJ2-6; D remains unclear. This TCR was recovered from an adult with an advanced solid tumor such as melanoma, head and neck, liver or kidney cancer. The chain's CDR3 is CASSLRTGANVLTF. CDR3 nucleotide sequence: TGTGCCAGCAGCCTCCGGACTGGGGCCAACGTCCTGACTTTC.